These 6 T cell receptor beta chains share one sample of origin, sequenced in a study of T cell responses to AZD1222 COVID-19 vaccine (dated by TCRdb to the early 2020s). Read against the paper, the sample's time point label means: baseline before first vaccination. Library preparation employed the immunoSEQ multiplex PCR assay. Held by TCRdb, this immuneACCESS table contains in-frame sequences only and omits some clones. Under half of the omission traces to an unresolved V gene where checked; the cause of the rest is unknown. A total of roughly 70,000 clones appear in this sample, more than 75% of them only once. Together, the top ten hold approximately 15% of the sample. The material was peripheral blood, obtained on day 0 of AZD1222 vaccination. The receptors originated from an adult in good health.

The genes are TRBV11-2 and TRBJ2-2, with D perhaps TRBD1 (5 bases). The CDR3 loop spans 17 amino acids. Trimming cost V 4 bases and J 8 bases, with 23 bases left between them. Germline CDR1 SGHAT, CDR2 FQNNGV. CDR3 coding DNA: TGTGCCAGCAGCTCCTGGAGTAATATCCTCAAGGGGGGGGAGCTGTTTTTT. Translating it yields CASSSWSNILKGGELFF. The complete variable domain, with remaining parts taken from reference TRBV11-2 and TRBJ2-2, reads EAGVAQSPRYKIIEKRQSVAFWCNPISGHATLYWYQQILGQGPKLLIQFQNNGVVDDSQLPKDRFSAERLKGVDSTLKIQPAKLEDSAVYLCASSSWSNILKGGELFFGEGSRLTVL.

This rearrangement joins TRBV6-5 to TRBJ1-5, with 7 bases fitting TRBD1. CDR1 and CDR2 (germline): MNHEY, SVGAGI. V shed 5 bases and J 3 bases; nucleotides not matched to a gene: 4. The CDR3 is made up of 14 amino acids. The DNA of the CDR3 is TGTGCCAGCAGTCCAGGGGGAATCAATCAGCCCCAGCATTTT. Amino acid sequence: CASSPGGINQPQHF.

This clone was recorded once. J is TRBJ1-6 and V is TRBV18; 8 bases match TRBD1. CDR1 and CDR2 (germline): KGHSH, LQKENI. The CDR3 totals 17 residues. The V and J ends lost 1 base and 7 bases, in that order; junction bases with no gene match: 9. CDR3 sequence (DNA): TGTGCCAGCTCACCACTCCCGGCGACAGGGGACAATTCACCCCTCCACTTT. Protein: CASSPLPATGDNSPLHF.

V and J are TRBV6-2 or TRBV6-3 and TRBJ1-1; D remains ambiguous. V lost 4 bases and J 2 bases, leaving 5 bases between the germline ends. The CDR3 has 12 residues. Germline CDR1 is MNHEY and CDR2 is SVGEGT. CDR3 nucleotides: TGTGCCAGCAGTTGGGCTAACACTGAAGCTTTCTTT. This sequence encodes CASSWANTEAFF.

CDR3 loop: CASSRRFHF. CDR3 sequence (DNA): TGCGCCAGCAGCAGACGGTTCCACTTT. The chain links TRBV10-1 to TRBJ1-6; D not certain. V was cut by 6 bases and J by 17 bases, with 8 bases left in between. This CDR3 spans 9 amino acids. Germline assignment: CDR1 WNHNN and CDR2 SYGVQD (reference sequence).

The chain joins TRBV5-1 to TRBJ1-4; a possible D gene is TRBD1 (6 bases). The CDR3 spans 13 residues. Germline CDR1 is SGHRS and CDR2 is YFSETQ. Trimming shortened V by 5 bases and J by 6 bases, and 11 bases separated the two germline ends. CDR3 sequence (DNA): TGCGCCAGCAGTGAACAGGGATATGAAAAACTGTTTTTT. It is translated as CASSEQGYEKLFF.